One sample yielded the 27 T cell receptor beta chains listed below, sequenced in a study of monozygotic twins with inflammatory bowel disease. TCRdb re-called the 5' RACE reads and catalogs CDR3 proteins one per entry, DNA excluded. With about 140,000 distinct CDR3 sequences in the sample, the ten largest clones hold roughly 1.2%. Sequenced material: blood. These receptor sequences come from a human donor with ulcerative colitis or Crohn's disease, or a healthy co-twin of an affected twin (not recorded which).

CDR3 region: CASSPIRDILNVLTF. V gene TRBV4-1 combines with J gene TRBJ2-6; checking the TCRdb D call of TRBD1 is not possible without DNA. CDR1 and CDR2 (germline): MGHRA, YSYEKL. The CDR3 runs 15 residues.

The rearrangement uses TRBV29-1 and TRBJ2-2. Germline-derived CDR1 and CDR2 are SQVTM and ANQGSEA. The CDR3 spans 13 residues. The CDR3 is CSVSTPNTGELFF.

The CDR3 reads CAISEARQGLTYEQYF. This chain joins TRBV10-3 and TRBJ2-7; TCRdb lists TRBD1, though no DNA is available to test this call. Germline V lookup: CDR1 ENHRY, CDR2 SYGVKD. The CDR3 sequence is 16 residues long.

CDR3 sequence: CASSYPLAGVRTGELFF. This chain connects TRBV6-2 or TRBV6-3 to TRBJ2-2; TCRdb's D gene call, TRBD2, goes unchecked for lack of DNA. Germline assignment: CDR1 MNHEY and CDR2 SVGEGT. This CDR3 region has 17 residues.

The J gene is TRBJ2-1, the V gene TRBV28; the D gene TCRdb calls, TRBD1, cannot be checked with no DNA. CDR1 and CDR2 from the germline V gene are MDHEN and SYDVKM. This CDR3 has 13 amino acids. The CDR3 loop is CASSSSPGNEQFF.

The rearrangement uses TRBV29-1 and TRBJ2-7; TCRdb returns TRBD1, unconfirmable since there is no DNA. The CDR3 consists of 13 residues. CDR1 is SQVTM, CDR2 ANQGSEA, per germline. CDR3 amino acids: CSVIPLRGGEQYF.

The chain joins TRBV7-2 to TRBJ2-3. The CDR3 contains 15 residues. Germline lookup yields CDR1 SGHTA and CDR2 FQGNSA. CDR3 sequence reads: CASSLAFGATDTQYF.

The genes are TRBV5-6 and TRBJ1-5; the D call of TRBD1 rests on TCRdb alone, since no DNA is present to check it. CDR3 size: 13 residues. Germline CDR1 is SGHDT and CDR2 is YYEEEE. The CDR3 loop is CASSSGGGQPQHF.

This rearrangement joins TRBV5-5 to TRBJ2-7; the D call from TCRdb, TRBD1, cannot be confirmed without DNA. Germline CDR1 and CDR2: SGHKS and YYEKEE (reference sequence). The CDR3 consists of 15 residues. The CDR3 protein is CASSLPDRGINEQYF.

The V and J genes are TRBV12-3 or TRBV12-4 and TRBJ2-2. This CDR3 is built from 16 residues. This chain's CDR3 is CASSLSRSPNTGELFF.

V usage is TRBV3-1 and J usage is TRBJ2-1. CDR1 is LGHDT and CDR2 is YNNKEL in the germline V gene (reference sequence). The length of the CDR3 is 15 residues. The CDR3 sequence: CASSQGGGSYNEQFF.

This chain joins TRBV24-1 and TRBJ2-3; with no DNA, the TCRdb D assignment of TRBD2 cannot be verified. Per the germline V gene, CDR1 is KGHDR and CDR2 is SFDVKD. The CDR3 is 18 amino acids. The CDR3 is CATSGFSPTSGRLDTQYF.

The chain combines TRBV20-1 with TRBJ2-3; TCRdb selects TRBD1, and the lack of DNA leaves this call unchecked. CDR1 is DFQATT, CDR2 SNEGSKA, per germline (reference sequence). CDR3 size: 15 residues. Here the CDR3 reads CSAANRQRSTDTQYF.

The chain carries TRBV20-1 and TRBJ1-6; TCRdb selects TRBD1, and the lack of DNA leaves this call unchecked. This CDR3 is built from 18 residues. CDR1 and CDR2 (germline): DFQATT, SNEGSKA (reference sequence). The CDR3 region is CSAIPDRVLSSYNSPLHF.

V usage is TRBV28 and J usage is TRBJ2-2; TCRdb calls TRBD1, which cannot be checked without DNA. This CDR3 has 16 residues. In germline, CDR1 is MDHEN, CDR2 SYDVKM. CDR3 residues: CASSLTGTGWSGELFF. The full variable domain, with the rest looked up from reference TRBV28 and TRBJ2-2, is DVKVTQSSRYLVKRTGEKVFLECVQDMDHENMFWYRQDPGLGLRLIYFSYDVKMKEKGDIPEGYSVSREKKERFSLILESASTNQTSMYLCASSLTGTGWSGELFFGEGSRLTVL.

The chain couples TRBV27 to TRBJ2-1. The CDR3 is made up of 14 amino acids. Germline values: CDR1 MNHEY, CDR2 SMNVEV (reference sequence). CDR3 residues: CASSLGNSYNEQFF.

The chain employs TRBV6-1 and TRBJ2-1; the TRBD2 assignment by TCRdb is unverifiable without DNA. The CDR3 is 16 amino acids. Germline-derived CDR1 and CDR2 are MNHNS and SASEGT. CDR3 protein: CASSDYSSGPPNEQFF.

The J gene is TRBJ1-4, the V gene TRBV5-6; TCRdb lists TRBD1, though no DNA is available to test this call. The CDR3 is 15 residues long. Germline CDR1 SGHDT, CDR2 YYEEEE. This chain's CDR3 is CASSLVPGTGEKLFF.

CDR3 sequence reads: CASSIFGTPLTATEAFF. The V and J genes are TRBV19 and TRBJ1-1. The germline V gene has CDR1 LNHDA and CDR2 SQIVND (reference sequence). The CDR3 covers 17 residues. Variable domain in full (rest from reference TRBV19 and TRBJ1-1): DGGITQSPKYLFRKEGQNVTLSCEQNLNHDAMYWYRQDPGQGLRLIYYSQIVNDFQKGDIAEGYSVSREKKESFPLTVTSAQKNPTAFYLCASSIFGTPLTATEAFFGQGTRLTVV.

The CDR3 reads CASSLRGVAAQETQYF. This chain links TRBV7-3 with TRBJ2-5; TCRdb lists TRBD1, though no DNA is available to test this call. The CDR3 extends over 16 amino acids. CDR1 and CDR2 from the germline V gene are SGHTA and FQGTGA.

CDR3: CASSLSPYYEQYF. This chain uses TRBV7-3 with TRBJ2-7; checking the TCRdb D call of TRBD2 is not possible without DNA. The CDR3 consists of 13 residues. Germline CDR1 is SGHTA and CDR2 is FQGTGA. Full variable domain (outside the CDR3, taken from reference TRBV7-3 and TRBJ2-7): GAGVSQTPSNKVTEKGKYVELRCDPISGHTALYWYRQSLGQGPEFLIYFQGTGAADDSGLPNDRFFAVRPEGSVSTLKIQRTERGDSAVYLCASSLSPYYEQYFGPGTRLTVT.

The CDR3 region is CASSWRDYNEQFF. The chain joins TRBV27 to TRBJ2-1; no DNA is available, so the TRBD2 call from TCRdb remains unchecked. This CDR3 has 13 residues. Germline CDR1 and CDR2: MNHEY and SMNVEV (reference sequence).

This chain joins TRBV5-5 and TRBJ1-5; there is no DNA to check the TCRdb D call of TRBD1. The CDR3 is made up of 14 amino acids. Germline V lookup: CDR1 SGHKS, CDR2 YYEKEE (reference sequence). The CDR3 sequence is CASSHRDSNQPQHF.

V gene TRBV5-1 combines with J gene TRBJ2-3; the D call from TCRdb, TRBD2, cannot be confirmed without DNA. Germline lookup yields CDR1 SGHRS and CDR2 YFSETQ. This CDR3 is 15 amino acids long. The CDR3 sequence is CASSWGGISTDTQYF.

Here the CDR3 reads CASSFQGLNTEAFF. The rearrangement joins TRBV12-3 or TRBV12-4 to TRBJ1-1; TCRdb reports TRBD1, a call that lacks DNA to check it against. CDR3 size: 14 residues.

The J gene is TRBJ1-1, the V gene TRBV7-6. This CDR3 contains 16 residues. The germline gives CDR1 SGHVS, CDR2 FNYEAQ. This chain's CDR3 is CASSPLKRTSNTEAFF.

V usage is TRBV5-1 and J usage is TRBJ1-5. The CDR3 is 14 residues long. The germline V gene has CDR1 SGHRS and CDR2 YFSETQ. CDR3 loop: CASSLTASNQPQHF.